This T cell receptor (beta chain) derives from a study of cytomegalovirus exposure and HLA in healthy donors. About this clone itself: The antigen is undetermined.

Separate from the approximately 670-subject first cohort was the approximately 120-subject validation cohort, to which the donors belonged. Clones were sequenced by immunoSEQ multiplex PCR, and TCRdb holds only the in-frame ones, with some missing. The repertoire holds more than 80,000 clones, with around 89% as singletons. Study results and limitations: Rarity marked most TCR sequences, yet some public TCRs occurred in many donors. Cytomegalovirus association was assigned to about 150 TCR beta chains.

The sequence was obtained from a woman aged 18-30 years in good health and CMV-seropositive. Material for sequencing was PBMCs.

The CDR3 reads CATSRHNQPQHF. CDR3 coding DNA: TGTGCCACCAGCAGACACAATCAGCCCCAGCATTTT. The rearrangement joins TRBV15 to TRBJ1-5; no firm D call. This CDR3 region has 12 residues. The V gene's germline CDR1 is LNHNV and CDR2 YYDKDF (reference sequence). V lost 2 bases and J 3 bases, leaving 2 bases between the germline ends. The full variable domain, rest sourced from reference TRBV15 and TRBJ1-5, is DAMVIQNPRYQVTQFGKPVTLSCSQTLNHNVMYWYQQKSSQAPKLLFHYYDKDFNNEADTPDNFQSRRPNTSFCFLDIRSPGLGDTAMYLCATSRHNQPQHFGDGTRLSIL.